The text below deals with one T cell receptor (beta chain). This entry belongs to a study of blood T cell repertoires in COVID-19. Study information: From T cells, B-cell-depleted T cells, or PBMCs came the material, which was cDNA or gDNA.

How the authors handled the data: Researchers report that nucleated cell counts were estimated from reference gene primer amplification. TCRdb's table, derived via immunoSEQ multiplex PCR, lists solely in-frame clones and lacks some. V and J calls and clone size come straight from that table; D and trimming were deduced from the DNA. The sample has 200,000 to 300,000 clones; around 82% are singletons. The CDR3 consists of 15 residues. The trim removed 5 bases at V and 0 bases at J, leaving 7 bases unmatched. CDR1 is SNHLY, CDR2 FYNNEI, per germline. This TCR was recovered from a human donor in a cohort sampled during active COVID-19. Material for sequencing was peripheral blood. The V call is TRBV2, the J call TRBJ2-7, with TRBD1 matching 7 bases. The DNA for the CDR3 is TGTGCCAGCAGTAGGGACAGACAGACCTCCTACGAGCAGTACTTC. Its protein is CASSRDRQTSYEQYF.